This T cell receptor beta chain was observed in a study of shared clonotypes between healthy human individuals. Study-wide findings and caveats: Estimated clonotype richness was generally higher in naive than memory subsets.

CD8 cells classed as naive were CD45RO-negative and positively selected for CCR7, excluding terminally differentiated effector memory CD45RA+ cells. Sequenced by immunoSEQ multiplex PCR; TCRdb stores in-frame clones only, minus some. This table holds about 2.1 million clones, roughly 91% found once. V dropped 0 bases and J dropped 9; count of bases not matched to a gene: 7. This CDR3 is 15 amino acids long. Germline-derived CDR1 and CDR2 are MGHRA and YSYEKL. Worth noting for this clone: Its antigen is not identified.

The receptor was derived from a man aged 18 to 30 in good health. Some clones in this sample may be carry-over from other donors' samples. Sequencing was carried out using naive CD8+ T cells from PBMCs. V is TRBV4-1 and J is TRBJ2-1; TRBD2 matches at 8 bases. CDR3 amino acids: CASSQDPGLDAEQFF. The CDR3 region has the DNA TGCGCCAGCAGCCAAGACCCGGGACTAGACGCTGAGCAGTTCTTC.